This TCR beta chain was recovered during a study of radiotherapy plus CTLA-4 blockade in lung cancer. About the research overall: Of all patients, around 19% responded objectively and 31% showed disease control.

Worth noting for this clone: Its specificity is not known.

In chemo-refractory metastatic non-small-cell lung cancer, patients got ipilimumab CTLA-4 blockade together with focal radiation. Here immunoSEQ multiplex PCR was the method, and the copy in TCRdb shows in-frame clones only, minus some. The sample records over 85,000 clones, 85% to 90% being singletons. Trimming took 6 bases from V and 0 from J, leaving 12 bases between them. This CDR3 comprises 15 residues. CDR1 is MNHNY, CDR2 SVGAGI, per germline (reference sequence). Whole-study findings and limits: In blood, tumor-derived TCR clones expanded after radiotherapy plus ipilimumab. Early shifts in blood T cell clones, with interferon-beta, reportedly predicted response best.

Here the sequenced sample was peripheral blood, taken from a patient treated with radiotherapy plus ipilimumab. This sequence joins TRBV6-6 and TRBJ1-5, with D hard to call. This clonotype was obtained from a human donor with non-small cell lung cancer that progressed on radiotherapy plus ipilimumab. The CDR3 bases are TGTGCCAGCAGGCCCGTAGAGGGTAGCAATCAGCCCCAGCATTTT. The encoded protein is CASRPVEGSNQPQHF.